The rows below give T cell receptor beta chains drawn from one sample of a study of cytomegalovirus exposure and HLA in healthy donors. Data came from immunoSEQ multiplex PCR; TCRdb stores just in-frame clones and leaves some out. The table records tens of thousands of clones, 85% to 95% of them present only once. Sample: PBMCs. The receptors were sampled from a man in his late teens or twenties in good health and CMV-seronegative. CDR3s include the opening cysteine and the closing phenylalanine or tryptophan. Each record gives: J gene, V gene, clone size, D gene, CDR3 DNA, CDR3 protein. The D gene is left open where the match is weak. Some rows have no size entry. The others give once, few or many, or a class for an expanded clone.

>TRBJ2-1|TRBV4-1|.|.
TGCGCCAGCAGCCCGGCGACTAGTCCCTCCTACAATGAGCAGTTCTTC
CASSPATSPSYNEQFF
>TRBJ2-7|TRBV10-3|once|.
TGTGCCACCTCACAAGTACCCTACGAGCAGTACTTC
CATSQVPYEQYF
>TRBJ1-4|TRBV7-6|.|TRBD1
TGTGCCAGCAGCCCCTCAGGGGGAGGAAAACTGTTTTTT
CASSPSGGGKLFF
>TRBJ2-1|TRBV19|.|TRBD2
TGTGCCAGTAGTATGCATAGCGGGGGGGCAAGCGAGCAGTTCTTC
CASSMHSGGASEQFF
>TRBJ2-4|TRBV2|.|.
TGTGCCAGCAGCGAAACTAGGAAGGCCCTCAAAAACATTCAGTACTTC
CASSETRKALKNIQYF
>TRBJ2-3|TRBV7-2|.|.
TGTGCCAGCAGCCGGAGGGGGCTAGCGGGTAGCACAGATACGCAGTATTTT
CASSRRGLAGSTDTQYF
>TRBJ2-1|TRBV5-1|.|.
TGCGCCAGCAGCTTGGGACGGAGTACTTTATTACGCTCCTACAATGAGCAGTTCTTC
CASSLGRSTLLRSYNEQFF
>TRBJ2-7|TRBV6-5|.|TRBD1
TGTGCCAGCTGTCGGCAGGGGGACTACGAGCAGTACTTC
CASCRQGDYEQYF
>TRBJ1-6|TRBV5-1|.|TRBD1
TGCGCCAGCAGCTTGGCCGGGGACAGGTTTAATTCACCCCTCCACTTT
CASSLAGDRFNSPLHF
>TRBJ1-1|TRBV6-6|.|.
TGTGCCAGCAGTTATTCCCAGGGTCCTGAAGCTTTCTTT
CASSYSQGPEAFF
>TRBJ1-2|TRBV27|.|TRBD1
TGTGCCAGCAGTTTCCTCGGGACAGGGTTTAACTATGGCTACACCTTC
CASSFLGTGFNYGYTF
>TRBJ1-6|TRBV6-5|few|TRBD1
TGTGCCAGCAGACAGGGGCGGAATTCACCCCTCCACTTT
CASRQGRNSPLHF
>TRBJ1-2|TRBV15|few|.
TGTGCCACCAGTGCAGGGAAGGACTATGGCTACACCTTC
CATSAGKDYGYTF
>TRBJ2-7|TRBV6-5|once|.
TGTGCCAGCAGTTTGCAGGTTCTACCCTACGAGCAGTACTTC
CASSLQVLPYEQYF
>TRBJ2-7|TRBV25-1|.|TRBD1
TGTGCCAGCAGGCCCGGACAGGGGGCTGGCGAGCAGTACTTC
CASRPGQGAGEQYF
>TRBJ2-3|TRBV29-1|.|.
TGCAGCGCCCTAGGGGGGGACGTAGGGCGAGATACGCAGTATTTT
CSALGGDVGRDTQYF
>TRBJ2-5|TRBV7-6|.|.
TGTGCCAGCAGCATAAGCTGGAGACAAGAGACCCAGTACTTC
CASSISWRQETQYF
>TRBJ1-4|TRBV28|.|.
TGTGCCAGCAGCACAGGGAAGGGTAATGAAAAACTGTTTTTT
CASSTGKGNEKLFF
>TRBJ2-1|TRBV7-3|.|TRBD2
TGTGCTAGCAGCTTAGGACTAGCGGGAGTTAATAATGAGCAGTTCTTC
CASSLGLAGVNNEQFF
>TRBJ2-7|TRBV5-6|once|TRBD1
TGTGCCAGCAGTCTTTATGGGACAGGGACCACCTACGAGCAGTACTTC
CASSLYGTGTTYEQYF
>TRBJ2-5|TRBV25-1|.|.
TGTGCCAGCAGTGATTCCATAGAAGAGACCCAGTACTTC
CASSDSIEETQYF
>TRBJ1-1|TRBV5-4|.|.
TGTGCCAGCAGCTTACAGGCGAACACTGAAGCTTTCTTT
CASSLQANTEAFF
>TRBJ1-5|TRBV30|.|.
TGTGCCTGGTCTCTGGGGCAAACTAGCAATCAGCCCCAGCATTTT
CAWSLGQTSNQPQHF
>TRBJ1-2|TRBV28|.|.
TGTGCCAGCAGCTCGTCAGGGGAACTTAATGGCTACACCTTC
CASSSSGELNGYTF
>TRBJ1-1|TRBV7-9|.|.
TGTGCCAGCAGCTTAGTTCGGGGGAACACTGAAGCTTTCTTT
CASSLVRGNTEAFF
>TRBJ1-1|TRBV11-2|few|.
TGTGCCAGCACCCTAGTCGGGGCTGAAGCTTTCTTT
CASTLVGAEAFF
>TRBJ1-4|TRBV2|.|TRBD1
TGTGCCTGTAGACAAACAGGGGCGAATGAAAAACTGTTTTTT
CACRQTGANEKLFF
>TRBJ1-5|TRBV18|.|TRBD1
TGTGCCAGCTCACCAGGGACAGAAAGCAATCAGCCCCAGCATTTT
CASSPGTESNQPQHF
>TRBJ1-3|TRBV15|.|TRBD1
TGTGCCACCAGCTCGGGACAGGGCGGTGGAAACACCATATATTTT
CATSSGQGGGNTIYF
>TRBJ1-2|TRBV2|.|TRBD1
TGTGCCAGCAGTGGGGCGACAGGGGGCGGCTATGGCTACACCTTC
CASSGATGGGYGYTF
>TRBJ2-5|TRBV7-2|.|TRBD2
TGTGCCAGCAGCCTACCGGGACTAGGTTTCGAGACCCAGTACTTC
CASSLPGLGFETQYF
>TRBJ2-7|TRBV13|.|.
TGTGCCAGCAGCTCCGCCGAGGTTGTCGACTCCGAGCAGTACTTC
CASSSAEVVDSEQYF
>TRBJ2-1|TRBV11-2|.|.
TGTGCCAGCAGCCCCCTGAATGAGCAGTTCTTC
CASSPLNEQFF
>TRBJ1-2|TRBV5-1|.|TRBD1
TGCGCCAGCACAACTACAGGGGGGATGAACTATGGCTACACCTTC
CASTTTGGMNYGYTF
>TRBJ1-2|TRBV15|.|TRBD1
TGTGCCACCAGCAGTACAGGGGGCGGCTATGGCTACACCTTC
CATSSTGGGYGYTF
>TRBJ2-2|TRBV28|.|.
TGTGCCAGCAGTTTTGGTCGCAGGGCCACCGGGGAGCTGTTTTTT
CASSFGRRATGELFF
>TRBJ2-7|TRBV11-2|.|.
TGTGCCAGCAGCTTAGTAGCGGAACCCGGCCCCTACGAGCAGTACTTC
CASSLVAEPGPYEQYF
>TRBJ1-3|TRBV6-5|once|TRBD1
TGTGCCAGCAGTTACTCGGGACAGGGAAACACCATATATTTT
CASSYSGQGNTIYF
>TRBJ1-2|TRBV7-3|.|.
TGTGCCAGCAGCTTTAACAGGGTTTCTAACTATGGCTACACCTTC
CASSFNRVSNYGYTF
>TRBJ2-3|TRBV7-8|.|TRBD2
TGTGCCACCTATGGGACTAGCGGGATTAGCACAGATACGCAGTATTTT
CATYGTSGISTDTQYF
>TRBJ2-3|TRBV30|.|TRBD2
TGTGCCTGGAGTGCCCTAGCGGCCCCTAGCACAGATACGCAGTATTTT
CAWSALAAPSTDTQYF
>TRBJ2-2|TRBV9|.|TRBD2
TGTGCCAGCAGCGTAGGGGGAGGGAGGGATGTTTCCGGGGAGCTGTTTTTT
CASSVGGGRDVSGELFF
>TRBJ2-7|TRBV7-2|.|.
TGTGCCAGCAGCCCACAAGTGCCCTACGAGCAGTACTTC
CASSPQVPYEQYF
>TRBJ2-6|TRBV30|.|TRBD1
TGTGCCTGGAGTACAGGGGCTGGGGCCAACGTCCTGACTTTC
CAWSTGAGANVLTF
>TRBJ2-3|TRBV5-4|.|.
TGTGCCAGCACCAGGGACTTTGAAACAGATACGCAGTATTTT
CASTRDFETDTQYF
>TRBJ1-2|TRBV11-2|.|.
TGTGCCAGCAGCCCGAGCGTCACGCTACTTGTGGGCTACACCTTC
CASSPSVTLLVGYTF
>TRBJ1-2|TRBV15|once|.
TGTGCCACCAGCAAGCAAAGTCTCTATGGCTACACCTTC
CATSKQSLYGYTF
>TRBJ1-2|TRBV19|.|.
TGTGCCAGTAGTATCCGATTACAGGGATTCAACTATGGCTACACCTTC
CASSIRLQGFNYGYTF
>TRBJ2-5|TRBV19|.|TRBD2
TGTGCCAGCCAGCGGGGCCAAGAGACCCAGTACTTC
CASQRGQETQYF
>TRBJ1-1|TRBV7-9|once|.
TGTGCCAGCAGCTTCACAGACCGATCTGAAGCTTTCTTT
CASSFTDRSEAFF
>TRBJ2-5|TRBV5-1|.|TRBD2
TGCGCCAGCAGCTTTAGTGGCGGGGGGGTCCAAGAGACCCAGTACTTC
CASSFSGGGVQETQYF
>TRBJ1-1|TRBV5-4|.|.
TGTGCCAGCAGCTTGAGACAGAACACTGAAGCTTTCTTT
CASSLRQNTEAFF
>TRBJ1-3|TRBV6-1|.|.
TGTGCCAGCAGTGACATGAGCTCTGGAAACACCATATATTTT
CASSDMSSGNTIYF